This T cell receptor beta chain was sequenced for a study of technical replicates of blood from several donors. The germline V gene has CDR1 SGHAT and CDR2 FQDESV (reference sequence). This CDR3 comprises 14 residues. V lost 3 bases, J lost 2 bases, and 9 bases lay in between. Data came from immunoSEQ multiplex PCR; TCRdb stores just in-frame clones and leaves some out. Of tens of thousands of clones detected, approximately 90% appear once; the ten largest clones hold less than 5%. The sequence came from a human donor in good health. Some clones in this sample may be carry-over from other donors' samples. The sequencing sample was made of PBMCs. This sequence joins TRBV11-1 and TRBJ2-3; D is unresolved. Written as DNA, the CDR3 is TGTGCCAGCAGCTTGTCGAGATTCACAGATACGCAGTATTTT. Translating it yields CASSLSRFTDTQYF.